This T cell receptor beta chain emerged from a study of Ad26.COV2.S vaccination and SARS-CoV-2 variants. Germline V gives CDR1 LGHNA, CDR2 YNFKEQ. The CDR3 has 11 amino acids. The V and J ends lost 7 bases and 3 bases respectively, with 7 bases between them. TCRdb's table, derived via immunoSEQ multiplex PCR, lists solely in-frame clones and lacks some. The sample holds around 370,000 clones, about 90% seen once. V gene TRBV4-2 combines with J gene TRBJ2-7, with D tentatively TRBD1 (6 bases). This TCR was sampled from a human donor who had recovered from COVID-19. The sequenced sample was peripheral blood, obtained after recovery from COVID-19. The CDR3 DNA follows: TGTGCCAGCAAAGGGGGCTACGAGCAGTACTTC. It yields the protein CASKGGYEQYF.